This T cell receptor (beta chain) appears in the sequencing data of a study of vaccination effects on CD4 cells after COVID-19. Study in general: Participants received two doses of either the BNT162b2 or mRNA-1273 vaccine. Pre-vaccine samples were drawn 16 days and one week before the first dose.

This clone was seen only a few times. Antigen: not known. Sequencing used immunoSEQ multiplex PCR; TCRdb keeps in-frame clones, though not all of them. The table includes 55,000 to 90,000 clones, 60% to 75% detected once. Under the ViraFEST assay, PBMC were stimulated with viral peptide pools so that antigen-specific CD4+ T cells expanded. Sequencing was performed afterwards. CD4+ T cells were isolated after around 10 days of culture. According to PCR results, the person was infected with SARS-CoV-2 between March and December 2020. Every well housed around 2 million PBMC, which grew in culture alongside around 9.9 IU/ml IL-2 and around 10 ug/ml peptides. The negative control condition used HIV-1 Nef peptides. This specimen was CD4+ T cells from PBMCs cultured with HIV peptides, taken before COVID-19 vaccination. Described subset: HIV-1 Nef peptide pool negative control/reference culture. The sequence was obtained from a human donor who had a prior SARS-CoV-2 infection.

The CDR3 loop is CATSRLTGGSNQPQHF. For the CDR3, the DNA is TGTGCCACCAGCAGGTTGACAGGGGGCAGCAATCAGCCCCAGCATTTT. The J gene is TRBJ1-5, the V gene TRBV15; 10 bases align to TRBD1. J gave up 1 base and V 3 bases, and 3 bases lay outside the gene matches. CDR3 length: 16 amino acids. Germline V gene lookup returns CDR1 LNHNV and CDR2 YYDKDF (reference sequence). Complete variable domain (other parts from reference TRBV15 and TRBJ1-5): DAMVIQNPRYQVTQFGKPVTLSCSQTLNHNVMYWYQQKSSQAPKLLFHYYDKDFNNEADTPDNFQSRRPNTSFCFLDIRSPGLGDTAMYLCATSRLTGGSNQPQHFGDGTRLSIL.